The 20 T cell receptor beta chains in this list originate from one sample, sequenced in a study of Tregs in tolerant kidney transplant recipients. TCRdb's copy holds only in-frame clones and misses some; the assay was immunoSEQ multiplex PCR. This table holds around 230,000 clones, 80% to 85% found once. Source material: CD4+ T cells from blood. These receptor sequences come from a human donor in good health.

The chain is built from TRBV4-1 and TRBJ1-1; no clear D gene. Trimming pared 4 bases from V and 5 bases from J, leaving 14 bases between. The CDR3 has 14 residues. Germline loops: CDR1 MGHRA, CDR2 YSYEKL. The CDR3 DNA sequence: TGCGCCAGCAGCCGGTTCTCGACACGAACTGAAGCTTTCTTT. It specifies CASSRFSTRTEAFF.

V usage is TRBV6-5 and J usage is TRBJ2-7, with 8 positions matching TRBD1. This CDR3 comprises 15 residues. J gave up 0 bases and V 5 bases, and 6 bases lay outside the gene matches. Germline V gene data show CDR1 as MNHEY and CDR2 as SVGAGI. The chain's CDR3 is CASSAGQGYSYEQYF. CDR3 nucleotide sequence: TGTGCCAGCAGTGCTGGACAGGGATACTCCTACGAGCAGTACTTC.

The chain joins TRBV6-5 to TRBJ1-2, with 10 bases matching TRBD1. Germline CDR1 is MNHEY and CDR2 is SVGAGI. V lost 5 bases, J lost 7 bases, and 4 bases stayed unmatched. The CDR3 is made up of 13 amino acids. DNA for the CDR3: TGTGCCAGCAGTGACAGGGGGCGAGGTGGCTACACCTTC. This sequence encodes CASSDRGRGGYTF.

This clone was detected only a few times. Other DNA sequences in the same sample also yield this CDR3. The rearrangement links TRBV5-1 to TRBJ1-1; perhaps TRBD1 as D (5 bases). Trimming took 0 bases from V and 2 from J, leaving 8 bases between them. The CDR3 is made up of 14 amino acids. Per germline, CDR1 SGHRS and CDR2 YFSETQ. The CDR3 bases are TGCGCCAGCAGCTTGGGACAGAGCAACACTGAAGCTTTCTTT. This gives the protein CASSLGQSNTEAFF.

Worth noting for this clone: Additional DNA sequences in this sample encode the identical CDR3. This rearrangement joins TRBV30 to TRBJ1-5; 7 bases line up with TRBD1. J lost 4 bases, V lost 1 base, and 4 bases had no gene match. CDR3 length: 14 residues. Germline assignment: CDR1 GTSNPN and CDR2 SVGIG (reference sequence). CDR3 sequence: CAWSGQGGNQPQHF. For the CDR3, the DNA is TGTGCCTGGAGTGGACAGGGTGGGAATCAGCCCCAGCATTTT.

The chain couples TRBV6-5 to TRBJ1-2, with D unclear. Germline assignment: CDR1 MNHEY and CDR2 SVGAGI. V was shortened by 2 bases and J by 5 bases, with 9 bases between the two germline ends. This CDR3 is built from 13 residues. The CDR3 here is CASSYGVGYGYTF. DNA of the CDR3: TGTGCCAGCAGTTACGGGGTAGGATATGGCTACACCTTC.

V gene TRBV27 combines with J gene TRBJ2-1; 8 bases align to TRBD2. Germline assignment: CDR1 MNHEY and CDR2 SMNVEV (reference sequence). The CDR3 has 14 amino acids. Trimming took 4 bases from V and 4 from J; bases not matched to a gene: 3. This chain's CDR3 is CASSSLAAYNEQFF. CDR3 sequence (DNA): TGTGCCAGCAGTTCACTAGCGGCTTACAATGAGCAGTTCTTC.

With regard to this clone: Mismatch with germline at one junction end may stem from a read error. This chain connects TRBV11-3 to TRBJ2-3; D call uncertain. This CDR3 is built from 14 residues. Germline CDR1 is SGHNT and CDR2 is YENEEA. The CDR3 here is CASGLDQSTDTQYF. CDR3 bases: TGTGCCAGCGGCTTAGACCAGTCCACAGATACGCAGTATTTT.

This rearrangement joins TRBV5-1 to TRBJ2-3; D perhaps matches TRBD1 (5 bases). This CDR3 spans 14 amino acids. Trimming removed 4 bases at V and 2 bases at J, with 11 bases between. Looked up from germline, CDR1 is SGHRS and CDR2 is YFSETQ. CDR3 amino acids: CASSPVTATDTQYF. The CDR3 DNA reads TGCGCCAGCAGCCCCGTGACAGCCACAGATACGCAGTATTTT.

The gene calls are TRBV7-9 and TRBJ2-7; 7 nucleotides match TRBD1. V was pared by 6 bases and J by 2 bases, with 4 bases of the junction left unmatched. CDR1 is SEHNR, CDR2 FQNEAQ, per germline (reference sequence). The CDR3 spans 13 residues. This CDR3 is CASSVTGAYEQYF. The CDR3 DNA reads TGTGCCAGCAGTGTAACAGGGGCCTACGAGCAGTACTTC.

The rearrangement links TRBV10-3 to TRBJ1-2, with TRBD1 matching over 10 bases. Germline CDR1 and CDR2: ENHRY and SYGVKD. With 10 bases clipped from V and 12 bases from J, the junction kept 14 bases outside the gene matches. This CDR3 has 13 amino acids. As DNA, the CDR3 is TGTGCCAACGGGGAAGGGACAGGGGCCTTTGACACCTTC. Its protein is CANGEGTGAFDTF.

The CDR3: CASSATGVTPEAFF. The CDR3 DNA follows: TGCGCCAGCAGCGCCACAGGGGTCACCCCTGAAGCTTTCTTT. The chain carries TRBV5-1 and TRBJ1-1; TRBD1 aligns across 7 bases. CDR1 SGHRS and CDR2 YFSETQ come from the germline V gene. The CDR3 contains 14 residues. V gave up 4 bases and J gave up 6 bases; unmatched junction bases: 9.

The chain uses TRBV27 and TRBJ1-1; 7 bases are a match to TRBD1. V shed 7 bases, J shed 0 bases, and the junction held 5 bases outside the gene matches. The CDR3 has 14 amino acids. Germline loops: CDR1 MNHEY, CDR2 SMNVEV (reference sequence). CDR3 DNA sequence: TGTGCCAGCAAAAGGGACAGATTGAACACTGAAGCTTTCTTT. It codes for CASKRDRLNTEAFF.

This clone turned up a few times. The chain combines TRBV6-5 with TRBJ1-2, with D perhaps matching TRBD1 (5 bases). V lost 0 bases and J 5 bases, leaving 13 bases between the germline ends. The CDR3 consists of 15 residues. The germline V gene encodes CDR1 MNHEY and CDR2 SVGAGI. The CDR3 loop reads CASSYSRWDGYGYTF. The CDR3 bases are TGTGCCAGCAGTTACTCAAGGTGGGACGGTTATGGCTACACCTTC.

This chain uses TRBV5-1 with TRBJ2-1; 8 nucleotides match TRBD1. The CDR3 runs 14 residues. The germline gives CDR1 SGHRS, CDR2 YFSETQ. The V gene end was trimmed by 0 bases and the J gene end by 4 bases; junction bases not matched to a gene: 0. This CDR3 is CASSLGQGYNEQFF. DNA for the CDR3: TGCGCCAGCAGCTTGGGACAGGGGTACAATGAGCAGTTCTTC.

This clone was counted once. The genes are TRBV2 and TRBJ1-5, with a tentative D call TRBD1 (5 bases). CDR3 size: 15 residues. Trimming removed 1 base from V and 7 bases from J, with 14 bases in between. Germline CDR1 reads SNHLY; CDR2 reads FYNNEI. The DNA for the CDR3 is TGTGCCAGCAGTGAAGAGCGCAGGGTAGGCCAGCCCCAGCATTTT. This translates into CASSEERRVGQPQHF.

CDR3 nucleotides: TGTGCCAGCAGCTTAACGACGGGGGGGCCCCATGAGCAGTTCTTC. Residues: CASSLTTGGPHEQFF. The chain carries TRBV7-3 and TRBJ2-1; 8 bases fit TRBD2. Germline CDR1 and CDR2: SGHTA and FQGTGA. The CDR3 is 15 residues long. V shed 0 bases, J shed 8 bases, and the junction held 6 bases outside the gene matches.

This clone was counted a single time. The chain links TRBV7-2 to TRBJ2-3, with D perhaps matching TRBD1 (6 bases). V was clipped by 3 bases and J by 6 bases, with 19 bases between them. The CDR3 consists of 16 residues. Germline-derived CDR1 and CDR2 are SGHTA and FQGNSA. This chain's CDR3 is CASSLRPYGGGDTQYF. The CDR3 region has the DNA TGTGCCAGCAGCTTGCGACCATATGGGGGCGGGGATACGCAGTATTTT.

The chain recombines TRBV10-2 with TRBJ2-3, with D perhaps matching TRBD1 or TRBD2 (5 bases each). Deletions cut 7 bases from V and 3 bases from J, with 20 bases between. The CDR3 spans 16 residues. Germline V CDR1 and CDR2: WSHSY, SAAADI. The CDR3 nucleotides are TGCGCCAGCACCCCTGGGGGACCCCGAGGGACAGATACGCAGTATTTT. The encoded protein is CASTPGGPRGTDTQYF.

V and J are TRBV6-5 and TRBJ2-1; tentatively, D is TRBD2 (5 bases). The CDR3 is made up of 15 amino acids. Trimming left V 7 bases short and J 4 bases short, with 17 bases between. CDR1 and CDR2 from the germline V gene are MNHEY and SVGAGI. CDR3 protein: CASTRLSGTYNEQFF. CDR3 sequence (DNA): TGTGCCAGCACCCGCCTGAGCGGCACGTACAATGAGCAGTTCTTC.